The rows below give T cell receptor beta chains drawn from one sample of a study of cytomegalovirus exposure and HLA in healthy donors. Clones were read by immunoSEQ multiplex PCR, and TCRdb kept only the in-frame ones, dropping some. The data hold around 140,000 clones, with 60% to 85% observed a single time. Sample: PBMCs. The receptors here all came from a woman in her thirties or forties in good health and CMV-seronegative. The CDR3 runs from the conserved cysteine through the conserved F or W. Fields, in order: V gene, CDR3 length, J gene, D gene, clone size, CDR3 protein. The D gene is left open where the match is weak. Clone size is not always given. Where it is, it says once, few, many or a class for expanded clones.

v_gene: TRBV6-5; len: 14; j_gene: TRBJ1-3; d_gene: -; abundance: -; CDR3aa: CASRPDSSGNTIYF
v_gene: TRBV7-9; len: 12; j_gene: TRBJ2-7; d_gene: -; abundance: -; CDR3aa: CASRDDTYEQYF
v_gene: TRBV4-2; len: 16; j_gene: TRBJ1-2; d_gene: -; abundance: -; CDR3aa: CASSQDSWQGNYGYPF
v_gene: TRBV18; len: 14; j_gene: TRBJ2-5; d_gene: TRBD1; abundance: -; CDR3aa: CASSPGQGKETQYF
v_gene: TRBV19; len: 14; j_gene: TRBJ1-6; d_gene: TRBD1; abundance: -; CDR3aa: CASSDRGLNSPLHF
v_gene: TRBV5-4; len: 14; j_gene: TRBJ1-1; d_gene: -; abundance: -; CDR3aa: CASGWWGGGTEAFF
v_gene: TRBV5-1; len: 19; j_gene: TRBJ2-5; d_gene: -; abundance: once; CDR3aa: CASTPRGDVGRLVTETQYF
v_gene: TRBV5-6; len: 17; j_gene: TRBJ1-1; d_gene: -; abundance: -; CDR3aa: CASSLFNPGMGNTEAFF
v_gene: TRBV4-1; len: 15; j_gene: TRBJ1-1; d_gene: TRBD1; abundance: -; CDR3aa: CASSQATGGFAEAFF
v_gene: TRBV6-5; len: 14; j_gene: TRBJ2-7; d_gene: TRBD2; abundance: -; CDR3aa: CASSYRAGAYEQYF
v_gene: TRBV7-8; len: 13; j_gene: TRBJ1-1; d_gene: TRBD1; abundance: few; CDR3aa: CASSLGRGREAFF
v_gene: TRBV5-4; len: 14; j_gene: TRBJ1-1; d_gene: -; abundance: few; CDR3aa: CASGPDSLNTEAFF
v_gene: TRBV2; len: 14; j_gene: TRBJ1-5; d_gene: -; abundance: -; CDR3aa: CASQTTGGSQPQHF
v_gene: TRBV11-3; len: 14; j_gene: TRBJ2-3; d_gene: -; abundance: -; CDR3aa: CASSLRGGADTQYF
v_gene: TRBV7-3; len: 13; j_gene: TRBJ1-1; d_gene: -; abundance: -; CDR3aa: CASSSTTNTEAFF
v_gene: TRBV6-1; len: 14; j_gene: TRBJ2-5; d_gene: -; abundance: -; CDR3aa: CASSYQGGPGTQYF
v_gene: TRBV27; len: 14; j_gene: TRBJ1-5; d_gene: TRBD1; abundance: -; CDR3aa: CASSPTTGGQPQHF
v_gene: TRBV11-2; len: 16; j_gene: TRBJ1-5; d_gene: -; abundance: -; CDR3aa: CASSQIPGREYQPQHF
v_gene: TRBV19; len: 14; j_gene: TRBJ2-7; d_gene: -; abundance: -; CDR3aa: CASSTRGGVYEQYF
v_gene: TRBV6-1; len: 15; j_gene: TRBJ2-5; d_gene: -; abundance: once; CDR3aa: CASSVGSRYQETQYF
v_gene: TRBV28; len: 15; j_gene: TRBJ1-2; d_gene: TRBD1; abundance: few; CDR3aa: CASSSPGGWNYGYTF
v_gene: TRBV7-8; len: 14; j_gene: TRBJ1-4; d_gene: TRBD1; abundance: -; CDR3aa: CASSGRQGAEKLFF
v_gene: TRBV25-1; len: 14; j_gene: TRBJ2-2; d_gene: TRBD1; abundance: -; CDR3aa: CASSAGGKAGELFF
v_gene: TRBV7-9; len: 15; j_gene: TRBJ1-2; d_gene: TRBD1; abundance: -; CDR3aa: CASSSGTGTNYGYTF
v_gene: TRBV10-3; len: 13; j_gene: TRBJ1-2; d_gene: -; abundance: -; CDR3aa: CAISEETNYGYTF
v_gene: TRBV5-6; len: 17; j_gene: TRBJ1-5; d_gene: TRBD1; abundance: once; CDR3aa: CASSLTADRGRDQPQHF
v_gene: TRBV29-1; len: 16; j_gene: TRBJ2-2; d_gene: TRBD2; abundance: -; CDR3aa: CSVEDGTSGNTGELFF
v_gene: TRBV6-5; len: 16; j_gene: TRBJ1-2; d_gene: TRBD1; abundance: -; CDR3aa: CASSYPGSQGGLGYTF
v_gene: TRBV2; len: 12; j_gene: -; d_gene: TRBD2; abundance: few; CDR3aa: CATWTGGFEQYF
v_gene: TRBV5-4; len: 16; j_gene: TRBJ2-1; d_gene: -; abundance: -; CDR3aa: CASSLADQGSYNEQFF
v_gene: TRBV19; len: 15; j_gene: TRBJ1-5; d_gene: -; abundance: -; CDR3aa: CASKPRQGIAQPQHF
v_gene: TRBV5-5; len: 14; j_gene: TRBJ2-7; d_gene: TRBD1; abundance: -; CDR3aa: CASSLGGQKYEQYF
v_gene: TRBV18; len: 13; j_gene: TRBJ2-7; d_gene: TRBD1; abundance: -; CDR3aa: CASSLGTGREQYF
v_gene: TRBV19; len: 11; j_gene: TRBJ1-4; d_gene: -; abundance: -; CDR3aa: CASSFATWLFF
v_gene: TRBV4-1; len: 13; j_gene: TRBJ2-1; d_gene: -; abundance: -; CDR3aa: CASSHVTSNEQFF
v_gene: TRBV28; len: 14; j_gene: TRBJ2-2; d_gene: -; abundance: -; CDR3aa: CASSSGSNTGELFF
v_gene: TRBV7-6; len: 13; j_gene: TRBJ2-1; d_gene: -; abundance: -; CDR3aa: CASSLVLAGEQFF
v_gene: TRBV7-8; len: 15; j_gene: TRBJ2-1; d_gene: TRBD2; abundance: -; CDR3aa: CASSARLAGYNEQFF
v_gene: TRBV29-1; len: 12; j_gene: TRBJ2-5; d_gene: -; abundance: -; CDR3aa: CSALGALETQYF
v_gene: TRBV5-1; len: 15; j_gene: TRBJ2-2; d_gene: -; abundance: once; CDR3aa: CASSPDRTNTGELFF
v_gene: TRBV7-9; len: 12; j_gene: TRBJ1-1; d_gene: -; abundance: -; CDR3aa: CSLVRGDTEAFF
v_gene: TRBV28; len: 13; j_gene: TRBJ1-1; d_gene: TRBD1; abundance: -; CDR3aa: CASRRDRGYSAFF
v_gene: TRBV29-1; len: 14; j_gene: TRBJ1-2; d_gene: -; abundance: -; CDR3aa: CSVEDEQPNYGYTF
v_gene: TRBV6-1; len: 13; j_gene: TRBJ1-2; d_gene: TRBD1; abundance: -; CDR3aa: CASIYQTGCGYTF
v_gene: TRBV2; len: 13; j_gene: TRBJ1-5; d_gene: -; abundance: -; CDR3aa: CASSREIDQPQHF
v_gene: TRBV27; len: 15; j_gene: TRBJ2-2; d_gene: TRBD2; abundance: -; CDR3aa: CASRAGGPGTGELFF
v_gene: TRBV6-5; len: 14; j_gene: TRBJ1-5; d_gene: -; abundance: -; CDR3aa: CASSYSIGDQPQHF
v_gene: TRBV19; len: 12; j_gene: TRBJ2-3; d_gene: TRBD2; abundance: -; CDR3aa: CASSPGRGTQYF
v_gene: TRBV15; len: 16; j_gene: TRBJ1-4; d_gene: -; abundance: -; CDR3aa: CATSRGPRGANEKLFF
v_gene: TRBV7-7; len: 13; j_gene: TRBJ2-5; d_gene: -; abundance: -; CDR3aa: CASSQTGQETQYF
v_gene: TRBV9; len: 15; j_gene: TRBJ2-7; d_gene: -; abundance: -; CDR3aa: CASSVGGRPPYEQYF
v_gene: TRBV27; len: 17; j_gene: TRBJ1-2; d_gene: -; abundance: -; CDR3aa: CASSFSSNRGLYYGYTF